These 17 T cell receptor beta chains originate from one sample sequenced in a study of cytomegalovirus exposure and HLA in healthy donors. PCR involved 60 Vbeta and 13 Jbeta primers. Measured with immunoSEQ multiplex PCR; TCRdb has only the in-frame clones, and not every one. The sample lists over 130,000 clones; approximately 80% were seen once. What was sequenced was PBMCs. These receptors all come from a woman in her forties in good health and CMV-seropositive.

The CDR3 DNA follows: TGCGCCAGCAGCCAAGATCCCCACAGGGGGCTCCCCTACGAGCAGTACTTC. Residues: CASSQDPHRGLPYEQYF. This chain connects TRBV4-1 to TRBJ2-7; TRBD1 matches at 9 bases. Germline CDR1 and CDR2: MGHRA and YSYEKL. The length of the CDR3 is 17 residues. J was trimmed by 2 bases and V by 0 bases; bases with no gene match: 8.

As for this clone: The junction departs from germline at one end; a sequencing error may be responsible. The chain joins TRBV9 to TRBJ2-7; 11 positions match TRBD2. The germline V gene has CDR1 SGDLS and CDR2 YYNGEE. The CDR3 consists of 15 residues. The CDR3 is CASSPQGLAGGEQCF. CDR3 coding DNA: TGTGCCAGCAGCCCTCAAGGACTAGCGGGTGGCGAGCAGTGCTTC.

V gene TRBV6-1 combines with J gene TRBJ2-7; tentative D call: TRBD2 (6 bases). V was cut by 3 bases and J by 4 bases, with 16 bases left in between. Germline V gene data show CDR1 as MNHNS and CDR2 as SASEGT. The CDR3 is made up of 15 amino acids. The CDR3 reads CASSDKASENYEQYF. DNA for the CDR3: TGTGCCAGCAGTGATAAGGCTAGCGAAAATTACGAGCAGTACTTC.

The chain is built from TRBV7-9 and TRBJ1-4; 8 bases agree with TRBD1. Unmatched junction bases numbered 6, after V lost 5 bases and J lost 4 bases. The CDR3 sequence is 15 residues long. CDR1 and CDR2 from the germline V gene are SEHNR and FQNEAQ (reference sequence). DNA for the CDR3: TGTGCCAGCAGCCCACAGGGGGGCGGTAATGAAAAACTGTTTTTT. Translating it yields CASSPQGGGNEKLFF.

The rearrangement joins TRBV11-2 to TRBJ1-1; D ambiguous. The CDR3 loop spans 12 amino acids. The germline V and J ends were trimmed by 5 bases and 6 bases, with 10 bases remaining between them. CDR1 SGHAT and CDR2 FQNNGV come from the germline V gene. CDR3 loop: CASSRSGAEAFF. The CDR3 nucleotides read TGTGCCAGCAGCAGGAGCGGCGCTGAAGCTTTCTTT. The complete variable domain, with remaining parts taken from reference TRBV11-2 and TRBJ1-1, reads EAGVAQSPRYKIIEKRQSVAFWCNPISGHATLYWYQQILGQGPKLLIQFQNNGVVDDSQLPKDRFSAERLKGVDSTLKIQPAKLEDSAVYLCASSRSGAEAFFGQGTRLTVV.

A single count supports this clone. This chain links TRBV9 with TRBJ2-5; D not resolved. V was clipped by 7 bases and J by 2 bases, with 12 bases between them. Germline V lookup: CDR1 SGDLS, CDR2 YYNGEE. This CDR3 contains 13 residues. The CDR3, as DNA: TGTGCCAGCGGTCGAACTTTTCAAGAGACCCAGTACTTC. Protein product: CASGRTFQETQYF.

CDR3 amino acids: CASSLMAAGGNNEQFF. The DNA of the CDR3 is TGTGCCAGCAGCCTCATGGCAGCGGGAGGAAACAATGAGCAGTTCTTC. The genes are TRBV7-3 and TRBJ2-1, with 9 bases fitting TRBD2. V was clipped by 5 bases and J by 5 bases; unmatched bases: 10. This CDR3 contains 16 residues. Germline CDR1 and CDR2: SGHTA and FQGTGA.

This clone was seen more than once but under ten times. The chain carries TRBV19 and TRBJ2-2; the D is unclear. The CDR3 contains 13 residues. Germline V gene lookup returns CDR1 LNHDA and CDR2 SQIVND (reference sequence). V lost 4 bases to trimming and J lost 8 bases, with 11 bases between them. The CDR3 loop reads CASSRTARGELFF. CDR3 in DNA: TGTGCCAGTAGTAGAACGGCGAGGGGGGAGCTGTTTTTT. Full variable domain (remainder filled in from reference TRBV19 and TRBJ2-2): DGGITQSPKYLFRKEGQNVTLSCEQNLNHDAMYWYRQDPGQGLRLIYYSQIVNDFQKGDIAEGYSVSREKKESFPLTVTSAQKNPTAFYLCASSRTARGELFFGEGSRLTVL.

This clone was seen a few times. The chain employs TRBV18 and TRBJ1-1; the D gene is possibly TRBD1 (6 bases). The CDR3 sequence is 15 residues long. V lost 3 bases, J lost 3 bases, and 14 bases lay in between. Germline V gene sequence: CDR1 KGHSH, CDR2 LQKENI. The CDR3 is CASSPRGQGYTEAFF. CDR3 in DNA: TGTGCCAGCTCACCCAGGGGCCAGGGGTACACTGAAGCTTTCTTT.

This clone was seen once. The genes are TRBV6-6 and TRBJ2-3, with D unresolved. This CDR3 has 12 residues. The V gene lost 6 bases and the J gene lost 4 bases, with 8 bases spanning the gap. CDR1 MNHNY and CDR2 SVGAGI come from the germline V gene (reference sequence). The CDR3 protein is CASSPVSDTQYF. The CDR3 coding sequence is TGTGCCAGCAGCCCCGTTTCAGATACGCAGTATTTT.

CDR3 DNA sequence: TGCGCCAGCAGAAGGCAGGGAGGCTCCGGGGCCAACGTCCTGACTTTC. This gives the protein CASRRQGGSGANVLTF. J is TRBJ2-6 and V is TRBV4-1; D is possibly TRBD2 (6 bases). The CDR3 runs to 16 residues. Between the trimmed V and J ends, which lost 6 bases and 4 bases, there was a span of 16 bases. Germline loops: CDR1 MGHRA, CDR2 YSYEKL.

For the CDR3, the DNA is TGCGCCAGCAGCTTGGATCTACGACAAGAGACCCAGTACTTC. This sequence encodes CASSLDLRQETQYF. The rearrangement joins TRBV5-1 to TRBJ2-5; D unclear. Germline loops: CDR1 SGHRS, CDR2 YFSETQ. The V end was cut by 0 bases, the J end by 2 bases, with 8 bases between. This CDR3 is built from 14 residues.

Only one count was recorded for this clone. The genes are TRBV7-2 and TRBJ2-7; TRBD1 aligns across 9 bases. V shed 5 bases and J 3 bases; nucleotides not matched to a gene: 8. The germline V gene encodes CDR1 SGHTA and CDR2 FQGNSA. The CDR3 has 15 residues. CDR3 DNA: TGTGCCAGCAGCACCCGGGACAGGGTGGACTACGAGCAGTACTTC. It yields the protein CASSTRDRVDYEQYF.

V gene TRBV5-4 combines with J gene TRBJ2-5; 12 positions agree with TRBD2. The CDR3 extends over 15 amino acids. CDR1 and CDR2 (germline): SGHNT, YYREEE (reference sequence). J was trimmed by 2 bases and V by 2 bases; bases with no gene match: 1. The CDR3 loop is CASSLLAGGQETQYF. The CDR3 DNA reads as TGTGCCAGCAGCTTACTAGCGGGAGGTCAAGAGACCCAGTACTTC. Full variable domain (outside the CDR3, taken from reference TRBV5-4 and TRBJ2-5): ETGVTQSPTHLIKTRGQQVTLRCSSQSGHNTVSWYQQALGQGPQFIFQYYREEENGRGNFPPRFSGLQFPNYSSELNVNALELDDSALYLCASSLLAGGQETQYFGPGTRLLVL.

This clone was recorded at least ten times. The DNA of the CDR3 is TGTGCCAGCACTGACAGGCCGGGGTCAGATACGCAGTATTTT. Protein product: CASTDRPGSDTQYF. This rearrangement joins TRBV5-4 to TRBJ2-3; the D gene is possibly TRBD1 (6 bases). Trimming shortened V by 6 bases and J by 4 bases, and 15 bases separated the two germline ends. The V gene's germline CDR1 is SGHNT and CDR2 YYREEE (reference sequence). This CDR3 has 14 amino acids.

The CDR3 region has the DNA TGTGCCAGCAGCCAACGGACAGGGGAGGGTCAGCCCCAGCATTTT. Translated: CASSQRTGEGQPQHF. The chain joins TRBV4-2 to TRBJ1-5, with TRBD1 matching over 9 bases. Germline CDR1 LGHNA, CDR2 YNFKEQ. Losses at the gene ends were 2 bases for V and 6 bases for J; bases not matched to a gene: 5. CDR3 length: 15 amino acids.

V and J are TRBV7-3 and TRBJ1-1, with TRBD1 matching over 9 bases. Trimming took 0 bases from V and 1 from J; bases not matched to a gene: 0. Germline CDR1 reads SGHTA; CDR2 reads FQGTGA. The CDR3 runs to 15 residues. In nucleotides, the CDR3 is TGTGCCAGCAGCTTAACGACAGGGGGGAACACTGAAGCTTTCTTT. Translating gives CASSLTTGGNTEAFF.